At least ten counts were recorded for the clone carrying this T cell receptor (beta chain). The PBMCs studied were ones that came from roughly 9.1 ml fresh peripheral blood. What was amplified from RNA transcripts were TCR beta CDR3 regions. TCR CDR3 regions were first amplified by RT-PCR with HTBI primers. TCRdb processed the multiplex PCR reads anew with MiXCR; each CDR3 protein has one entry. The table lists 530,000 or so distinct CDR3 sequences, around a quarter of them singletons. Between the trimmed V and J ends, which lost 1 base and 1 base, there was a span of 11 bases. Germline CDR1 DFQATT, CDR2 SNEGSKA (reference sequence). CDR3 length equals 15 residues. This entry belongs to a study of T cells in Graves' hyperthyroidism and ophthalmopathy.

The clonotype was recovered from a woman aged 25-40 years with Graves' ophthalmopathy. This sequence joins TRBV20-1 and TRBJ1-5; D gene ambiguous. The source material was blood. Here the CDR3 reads CSARGQTTSNQPQHF. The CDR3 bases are TGCAGTGCTAGAGGGCAGACCACCAGCAATCAGCCCCAGCATTTT.